One sample yielded the 30 T cell receptor beta chains listed below, sequenced in a study of cytomegalovirus exposure and HLA in healthy donors. 13 Jbeta primers and 60 Vbeta primers were used for the PCR. The method was immunoSEQ multiplex PCR; TCRdb's version includes in-frame clones alone and lacks a portion of them. The table includes about 170,000 clones, 79% detected once. The sample consisted of PBMCs. Source of these receptors: a woman between 45 and 60 years old in good health and CMV-seronegative.

The chain recombines TRBV11-2 with TRBJ1-4, with a weak D call TRBD1 (5 bases). Trimming cost V 1 base and J 7 bases, with 13 bases left between them. The CDR3 has 15 amino acids. Germline V gene sequence: CDR1 SGHAT, CDR2 FQNNGV. The DNA of the CDR3 is TGTGCCAGCAGCTTAGGGGGCAGTAGGGCTGAAAAACTGTTTTTT. Translating gives CASSLGGSRAEKLFF.

The chain recombines TRBV2 with TRBJ2-2; 9 bases align to TRBD1. This CDR3 comprises 15 residues. Germline assignment: CDR1 SNHLY and CDR2 FYNNEI. Trimming removed 7 bases from V and 4 bases from J; junction bases left unmatched: 7. DNA for the CDR3: TGTGCCAGCAAACAGGGGGCTAGTTCCACCGGGGAGCTGTTTTTT. It translates to CASKQGASSTGELFF.

J is TRBJ1-1 and V is TRBV28; D is perhaps TRBD1 (5 bases). CDR3 length: 17 residues. Deletions cut 2 bases from V and 3 bases from J, with 19 bases between. Germline assignment: CDR1 MDHEN and CDR2 SYDVKM. The CDR3 reads CASSLMSGRAFDTEAFF. The CDR3, as DNA: TGTGCCAGCAGTTTAATGTCGGGCAGGGCATTCGACACTGAAGCTTTCTTT. The full variable domain, with the rest looked up from reference TRBV28 and TRBJ1-1, is DVKVTQSSRYLVKRTGEKVFLECVQDMDHENMFWYRQDPGLGLRLIYFSYDVKMKEKGDIPEGYSVSREKKERFSLILESASTNQTSMYLCASSLMSGRAFDTEAFFGQGTRLTVV.

The rearrangement uses TRBV30 and TRBJ2-2, with 11 positions matching TRBD2. J was trimmed by 3 bases and V by 4 bases; bases with no gene match: 4. CDR3 length: 15 amino acids. The V gene's germline CDR1 is GTSNPN and CDR2 SVGIG (reference sequence). This CDR3 is CAWTSGGTHTGELFF. Here the CDR3 DNA reads TGTGCCTGGACTAGCGGGGGGACACACACCGGGGAGCTGTTTTTT.

This rearrangement joins TRBV9 to TRBJ1-1, with 9 nucleotides matching TRBD1. The CDR3 consists of 16 residues. Germline CDR1 and CDR2: SGDLS and YYNGEE. V dropped 0 bases and J dropped 4; count of bases not matched to a gene: 7. DNA for the CDR3: TGTGCCAGCAGCGTAGGGCACCAGGACAGGGGCACTGAAGCTTTCTTT. Protein product: CASSVGHQDRGTEAFF.

This CDR3 is CASSQDLLAGGGNEQFF. In DNA, the CDR3 is TGTGCCAGCAGCCAAGATCTGCTAGCGGGAGGGGGCAATGAGCAGTTCTTC. The chain employs TRBV14 and TRBJ2-1, with TRBD2 matching over 12 bases. Looked up from germline, CDR1 is SGHDN and CDR2 is FVKESK. This CDR3 has 17 amino acids. The trim removed 0 bases at V and 6 bases at J, leaving 6 bases unmatched.

V is TRBV5-1 and J is TRBJ2-1, with D perhaps TRBD1 (5 bases). The CDR3 totals 16 residues. Germline-derived CDR1 and CDR2 are SGHRS and YFSETQ. V lost 4 bases and J 4 bases, leaving 18 bases between the germline ends. DNA of the CDR3: TGCGCCAGCAGCCGAGGTAGTTTAGGGGTTTACAATGAGCAGTTCTTC. Translated: CASSRGSLGVYNEQFF.

The table lists this clone with a few counts. CDR3 in amino acids: CASSASGTEQYF. CDR3 DNA sequence: TGCGCCAGCTCGGCTAGCGGGACCGAGCAGTACTTC. The chain links TRBV5-1 to TRBJ2-7, with TRBD2 identical over 9 bases. Trimming removed 7 bases from V and 6 bases from J; junction bases left unmatched: 5. The CDR3 has 12 amino acids. CDR1 SGHRS and CDR2 YFSETQ come from the germline V gene.

The chain carries TRBV21-1 and TRBJ2-5; whether TRBD1, the table's D call, matches the DNA was not checked. TRBV21-1 counts as a pseudogene. The CDR3 is 14 residues long. The CDR3 coding sequence is TGTGCCAAACGCAGGGGTAAGCGGCAAGAGACCCAGTACTTC. It translates to CAKRRGKRQETQYF.

This clone appeared a single time. This chain connects TRBV27 to TRBJ2-3; TRBD2 aligns across 15 bases. Germline V lookup: CDR1 MNHEY, CDR2 SMNVEV (reference sequence). V lost 5 bases to trimming and J lost 0 bases; unmatched junction nucleotides: 9. The CDR3 has 19 residues. The CDR3 here is CASSQGLAGGPTSTDTQYF. The CDR3 DNA sequence: TGTGCCAGCAGTCAGGGACTAGCGGGAGGCCCGACTAGCACAGATACGCAGTATTTT.

The chain links TRBV2 to TRBJ2-1; 10 bases map to TRBD2. Trimming removed 8 bases from V and 6 bases from J; junction bases left unmatched: 1. CDR3 size: 12 residues. Germline CDR1 is SNHLY and CDR2 is FYNNEI. The CDR3 sequence is CASLAGANEQFF. In DNA, the CDR3 is TGTGCCAGCCTAGCGGGAGCCAATGAGCAGTTCTTC.

The chain recombines TRBV7-2 with TRBJ2-5; perhaps TRBD1 as D (5 bases). The V gene's germline CDR1 is SGHTA and CDR2 FQGNSA. The CDR3 sequence is 18 residues long. Trimming took off 0 bases at V and 5 bases at J, with 22 bases between the two ends. CDR3 sequence reads: CASSLAIGHDPSAETQYF. CDR3 bases: TGTGCCAGCAGCTTAGCTATCGGACACGATCCTTCGGCGGAGACCCAGTACTTC.

This clone came up a few times. The chain employs TRBV6-1 and TRBJ1-2; 10 nucleotides align to TRBD1. Per germline, CDR1 MNHNS and CDR2 SASEGT. This CDR3 region has 15 residues. J was trimmed by 4 bases and V by 2 bases; bases with no gene match: 4. The CDR3 loop reads CASSERTGGIYGYTF. CDR3 DNA: TGTGCCAGCAGTGAACGGACAGGGGGGATCTATGGCTACACCTTC.

This clone came up a few times. The DNA of the CDR3 is TGTGCCAGCAGCTTACAGGGCCGTTACTCCTACGAGCAGTACTTC. Encoded protein: CASSLQGRYSYEQYF. V and J are TRBV7-2 and TRBJ2-7; the D gene is possibly TRBD1 (5 bases). From germline, CDR1 is SGHTA and CDR2 FQGNSA. The CDR3 is 15 residues long. The germline V and J ends were trimmed by 2 bases and 0 bases, with 11 bases remaining between them.

This rearrangement joins TRBV6-5 to TRBJ2-5; a weak D match, TRBD2 (6 bases). The better agreement between TRBJ2-7 and the DNA end casts doubt on the J call. The CDR3 runs to 14 residues. Germline V gives CDR1 MNHEY, CDR2 SVGAGI. The CDR3 is CASSYVGGTYEQYF. The CDR3 DNA reads as TGTGCCAGCAGTTACGTGGGGGGTACCTACGAGCAGTACTTC.

This clone was detected only a few times. V is TRBV20-1 and J is TRBJ1-1; D remains ambiguous. Germline CDR1 and CDR2: DFQATT and SNEGSKA (reference sequence). This CDR3 has 11 residues. The CDR3 protein is CSAILNTEAFF. As DNA, the CDR3 is TGCAGCGCGATACTGAACACTGAAGCTTTCTTT.

This chain uses TRBV19 with TRBJ1-1, with no clear D. Between the trimmed V and J ends, which lost 7 bases and 1 base, there was a span of 10 bases. The CDR3 has 13 residues. Germline CDR1 reads LNHDA; CDR2 reads SQIVND (reference sequence). The DNA for the CDR3 is TGTGCCAGTACCACCGGAGGGAACACTGAAGCTTTCTTT. Protein sequence: CASTTGGNTEAFF. Combining the CDR3 with reference TRBV19 and TRBJ1-1 gives the whole variable domain DGGITQSPKYLFRKEGQNVTLSCEQNLNHDAMYWYRQDPGQGLRLIYYSQIVNDFQKGDIAEGYSVSREKKESFPLTVTSAQKNPTAFYLCASTTGGNTEAFFGQGTRLTVV.

This chain joins TRBV6-5 and TRBJ1-4; D may be TRBD1 (6 bases). CDR1 is MNHEY and CDR2 is SVGAGI in the germline V gene. This CDR3 has 13 residues. V was shortened by 4 bases and J by 4 bases, with 7 bases between the two germline ends. CDR3 loop: CASSLGHNEKLFF. The CDR3 region has the DNA TGTGCCAGCAGTTTGGGACATAATGAAAAACTGTTTTTT.

The V and J genes are TRBV28 and TRBJ1-3; a possible D gene is TRBD1 (6 bases). Trimming took off 6 bases at V and 0 bases at J, with 18 bases between the two ends. The germline gives CDR1 MDHEN, CDR2 SYDVKM. This CDR3 spans 17 amino acids. CDR3 nucleotides: TGTGCCAGCAGGGGGGCCCCCGGACAGATCTCTGGAAACACCATATATTTT. Residues: CASRGAPGQISGNTIYF.

The chain employs TRBV28 and TRBJ1-6, with D unresolved. The CDR3 has 11 residues. V was pared by 8 bases and J by 7 bases, with 6 bases between. CDR1 MDHEN and CDR2 SYDVKM come from the germline V gene. Here the CDR3 DNA reads TGTGCCAGCGGCCAGAATTCACCCCTCCACTTT. Translating gives CASGQNSPLHF.

The chain joins TRBV7-8 to TRBJ2-3, with TRBD2 matching over 12 bases. CDR1 is SGHVS and CDR2 is FQNEAQ in the germline V gene. There are 17 residues in the CDR3. Trimming at V came to 5 bases and at J to 5 bases, leaving 11 bases not matched to a gene. The CDR3 bases are TGTGCCAGCAGCCCATGGACTAGCGGGATCGATATAGATACGCAGTATTTT. This sequence encodes CASSPWTSGIDIDTQYF.

This clone has just one count. The V call is TRBV28, the J call TRBJ1-3; D is ambiguous. Trimming took 5 bases from V and 4 from J, leaving 18 bases between them. In germline, CDR1 is MDHEN, CDR2 SYDVKM. The CDR3 loop spans 16 amino acids. The DNA for the CDR3 is TGTGCCAGCAGTCCCGTTGGGCAGCTCGGAGGAAACACCATATATTTT. Its translation: CASSPVGQLGGNTIYF.

V usage is TRBV7-9 and J usage is TRBJ2-7; weak D call: TRBD1 (5 bases). The CDR3 length is 15 residues. CDR1 is SEHNR and CDR2 is FQNEAQ in the germline V gene (reference sequence). V lost 5 bases, J lost 4 bases, and 18 bases lay in between. The chain's CDR3 is CASSVQGKVTYEQYF. CDR3 nucleotides: TGTGCCAGCAGCGTCCAGGGCAAGGTAACTTACGAGCAGTACTTC.

The genes are TRBV6-1 and TRBJ2-1; a possible D gene is TRBD2 (6 bases). The CDR3 has 14 residues. The V end was cut by 2 bases, the J end by 5 bases, with 10 bases between. Germline CDR1 is MNHNS and CDR2 is SASEGT. The chain's CDR3 is CASSEPGLHNEQFF. In nucleotides, the CDR3 is TGTGCCAGCAGTGAACCGGGACTTCACAATGAGCAGTTCTTC.

This sequence joins TRBV5-4 and TRBJ1-4; 10 positions agree with TRBD1. Germline assignment: CDR1 SGHNT and CDR2 YYREEE (reference sequence). Germline trimming cut 3 bases from V and 5 bases from J; bases unmatched to any gene: 13. The CDR3 spans 18 residues. The CDR3 region has the DNA TGTGCCAGCAGCTCATTCGCCGGGACAGGGGCGCTAAATGAAAAACTGTTTTTT. Protein: CASSSFAGTGALNEKLFF.

This chain links TRBV5-4 with TRBJ2-7, with 14 bases lining up with TRBD2. V trimming: 4 bases; J trimming: 5 bases; junction bases outside the gene matches: 5. In germline, CDR1 is SGHNT, CDR2 YYREEE (reference sequence). The CDR3 is 15 amino acids. In DNA form, the CDR3 reads TGTGCCAGCAGCCCGGGACTAGCGGGAGTCCACGAGCAGTACTTC. Translation: CASSPGLAGVHEQYF. Full variable domain (remainder filled in from reference TRBV5-4 and TRBJ2-7): ETGVTQSPTHLIKTRGQQVTLRCSSQSGHNTVSWYQQALGQGPQFIFQYYREEENGRGNFPPRFSGLQFPNYSSELNVNALELDDSALYLCASSPGLAGVHEQYFGPGTRLTVT.

The rearrangement links TRBV29-1 to TRBJ1-1, with TRBD1 as a possible D gene (5 bases). Deletions cut 1 base from V and 3 bases from J, with 9 bases between. Germline loops: CDR1 SQVTM, CDR2 ANQGSEA. This CDR3 spans 13 amino acids. The CDR3 spells CSVEVGGDTEAFF. The CDR3 DNA follows: TGCAGCGTTGAAGTGGGAGGGGACACTGAAGCTTTCTTT.

In this sample, this clone turned up a few times. The chain has TRBV5-1 and TRBJ1-1; D possibly corresponds to TRBD1 (5 bases). The V end lost 4 bases, the J end lost 2 bases, and 18 bases lay between the germline ends. This CDR3 is built from 16 residues. Germline values: CDR1 SGHRS, CDR2 YFSETQ. The DNA of the CDR3 is TGCGCCAGCAGCGTGGGGTGGGGGGGAGGCAACACTGAAGCTTTCTTT. It yields the protein CASSVGWGGGNTEAFF.

J is TRBJ2-7 and V is TRBV25-1, with D possibly being TRBD1 (5 bases). V lost 3 bases and J lost 0, with 15 bases in between. The CDR3 has 16 residues. Germline V gene data show CDR1 as MGHDK and CDR2 as SYGVNS. The chain's CDR3 is CASSEWGRSSSYEQYF. CDR3 bases: TGTGCCAGCAGTGAGTGGGGCCGAAGTAGCTCCTACGAGCAGTACTTC.

The J gene is TRBJ2-1, the V gene TRBV4-1, with D hard to call. The germline gives CDR1 MGHRA, CDR2 YSYEKL. The CDR3 loop spans 12 amino acids. The ends were cut back, 3 bases at V and 5 bases at J, with 5 bases in the middle. In DNA, the CDR3 is TGCGCCAGCAGCCATTTAAACAATGAGCAGTTCTTC. Translated, it gives CASSHLNNEQFF.